This TCR beta chain was captured by sequencing in a study of blood T cell repertoires in COVID-19. Study context: The United States, Italy and Spain provided the acute and convalescent COVID-19 samples. The analysed material was cDNA or gDNA that came from T cells, B-cell-depleted T cells, or PBMCs.

Authors' data handling: How many nucleated cells were present was estimated from reference gene primer amplification. Repertoires were generated with immunoSEQ multiplex PCR, while TCRdb's copy carries only in-frame clones and drops some. Clone size and V and J calls were adopted from that table, with D and trimming inferred from the DNA. The table includes 120,000 to 150,000 clones, roughly 86% detected once. The V gene's germline CDR1 is MNHEY and CDR2 SVGEGT. The CDR3 totals 15 residues. Unmatched junction bases numbered 4, after V lost 2 bases and J lost 1 base. The J gene is TRBJ1-1, the V gene TRBV6-2 or TRBV6-3; 7 bases align to TRBD1. The sequence derives from a human donor in a cohort sampled during active COVID-19. Material for sequencing was peripheral blood. CDR3 in amino acids: CASSYLDRENTEAFF. The CDR3 nucleotides are TGTGCCAGCAGTTACCTCGACAGGGAGAACACTGAAGCTTTCTTT.